This TCR beta chain was captured in a study of OX40 agonist ivuxolimab in advanced cancers. The germline V gene has CDR1 LGHNA and CDR2 YSLEER. V lost 2 bases and J lost 3, with 11 bases in between. CDR3 size: 14 residues. The assay was immunoSEQ multiplex PCR, and TCRdb's table has in-frame clones only and misses some. The sample carries about 12,000 clones, around 80% recorded once. This TCR came from an adult with an advanced solid tumor such as melanoma, head and neck, liver or kidney cancer. This specimen was CD4+ or CD8+ T cells sorted from blood, taken in a trial of the OX40 agonist ivuxolimab. J is TRBJ2-7 and V is TRBV4-3; the D is unclear. The CDR3 reads CASSQSISDYEQYF. CDR3 sequence (DNA): TGCGCCAGCAGCCAATCGATATCCGACTACGAGCAGTACTTC.